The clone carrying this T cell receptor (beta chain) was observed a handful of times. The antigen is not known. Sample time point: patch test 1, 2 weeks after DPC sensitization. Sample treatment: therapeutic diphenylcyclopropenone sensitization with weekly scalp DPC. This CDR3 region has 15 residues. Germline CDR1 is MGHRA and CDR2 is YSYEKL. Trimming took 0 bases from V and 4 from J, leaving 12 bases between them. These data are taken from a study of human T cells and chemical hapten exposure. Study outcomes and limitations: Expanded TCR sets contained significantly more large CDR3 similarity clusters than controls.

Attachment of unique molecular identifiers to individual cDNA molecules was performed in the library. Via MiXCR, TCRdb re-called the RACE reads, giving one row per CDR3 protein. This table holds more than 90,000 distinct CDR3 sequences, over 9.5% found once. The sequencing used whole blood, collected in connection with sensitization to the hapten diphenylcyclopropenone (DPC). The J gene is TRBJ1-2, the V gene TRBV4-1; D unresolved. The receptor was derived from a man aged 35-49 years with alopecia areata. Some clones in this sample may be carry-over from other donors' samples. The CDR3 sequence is CASSQDNPGSYGYTF. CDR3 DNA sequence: TGCGCCAGCAGCCAAGATAACCCAGGCAGCTATGGCTACACCTTC.